This paragraph covers one T cell receptor (beta chain) sequence. V lost 2 bases and J 2 bases, leaving 9 bases between the germline ends. CDR3 length: 15 residues. Germline values: CDR1 PRHDT, CDR2 FYEKMQ (reference sequence). This specimen comes from a study of CD8 T cells in Susac syndrome. Roughly 0.5 to 1 ug RNA was reverse transcribed with random hexamers. TCRdb re-called the immunoSEQ multiplex PCR reads through MiXCR, storing one row per CDR3 protein. The sample consists of some 200,000 distinct CDR3 sequences, nearly 97% of them appearing once. Peripheral blood CD8+ and CD4+ T cells were profiled by TCR beta sequencing. The multiple sclerosis controls were treatment-naive patients, and their relapsing-remitting disease was stable or active. TEMRA cells were enriched by FACS, and CD4+ and CD8+ T cells were negatively isolated.

The sample taken for sequencing was CD4+ T cells from PBMCs. The sequence derives from a human donor with multiple sclerosis. The chain links TRBV13 to TRBJ2-2, with D tentatively TRBD2 (6 bases). CDR3 region: CASSLQGLNTGELFF. CDR3 nucleotide sequence: TGTGCCAGCAGCTTACAGGGACTTAACACCGGGGAGCTGTTTTTT.